This entry is about one TCR beta chain. The antigen is unknown. These data originate in a study of cytomegalovirus exposure and HLA in healthy donors. Regarding the study as a whole: Investigators reported about 160 TCR beta chains as tied to cytomegalovirus. It was reported that TCR beta sequences correctly inferred the HLA-A and HLA-B alleles for most subjects. Indistinguishable V segments, including TRBV6-2 and TRBV6-3, were excluded.

Amplification used 60 Vbeta primers and 13 Jbeta primers. The assay was immunoSEQ multiplex PCR, and TCRdb's table has in-frame clones only and misses some. The sample has about 100,000 clones; approximately 76% are singletons. The ends were cut back, 3 bases at V and 0 bases at J, with 8 bases in the middle. The CDR3 has 14 residues. Per germline, CDR1 MNHEY and CDR2 SMNVEV (reference sequence). Source material: PBMCs. The origin of this receptor is a woman aged 55-70 years in good health and CMV-seropositive. The genes are TRBV27 and TRBJ1-1; D possibly corresponds to TRBD1 (5 bases). In DNA, the CDR3 is TGTGCCAGCAGTTTGATAGGGGTGAACACTGAAGCTTTCTTT. Translated, it gives CASSLIGVNTEAFF.